A single sample is the source of the 30 T cell receptor beta chains below, sequenced in a study of T cells in localized non-small cell lung cancer. Clones were sequenced by immunoSEQ multiplex PCR, and TCRdb holds only the in-frame ones, with some missing. The sample includes tens of thousands of clones, around nine tenths seen only once; the top ten take roughly 2.7%. The sequences come from peripheral blood, collected before any cancer treatment. The receptors here all came from a female donor of 60 years or more with stage I squamous cell lung carcinoma.

The chain has TRBV9 and TRBJ2-5; 9 bases agree with TRBD2. The CDR3 length is 15 residues. The germline CDR1 and CDR2 sequences are SGDLS and YYNGEE. V shed 2 bases, J shed 2 bases, and the junction held 4 bases outside the gene matches. For the CDR3, the DNA is TGTGCCAGCAGCGTCTCTAGCGGGACTCAAGAGACCCAGTACTTC. Translating gives CASSVSSGTQETQYF.

This chain links TRBV9 with TRBJ2-3, with D uncertain. The germline CDR1 and CDR2 sequences are SGDLS and YYNGEE. The CDR3 runs to 17 residues. With 0 bases removed from V and 0 bases from J, the gap between germline ends came to 14 bases. The CDR3 DNA sequence: TGTGCCAGCAGCGTAGTAGGCAGCATAACTAGCACAGATACGCAGTATTTT. Its translation is CASSVVGSITSTDTQYF.

The chain carries TRBV6-5 and TRBJ2-7, with D unclear. Per the germline V gene, CDR1 is MNHEY and CDR2 is SVGAGI. The CDR3 covers 14 residues. Trimming took off 0 bases at V and 3 bases at J, with 9 bases between the two ends. CDR3 sequence: CASSYSNVNYEQYF. The CDR3 bases are TGTGCCAGCAGTTACTCGAACGTCAACTACGAGCAGTACTTC.

The gene calls are TRBV30 and TRBJ1-3; no firm D call. CDR3 length: 14 residues. V was shortened by 0 bases and J by 4 bases, with 10 bases between the two germline ends. Germline V lookup: CDR1 GTSNPN, CDR2 SVGIG (reference sequence). The CDR3 reads CAWSVEGGGNTIYF. Written as DNA, the CDR3 is TGTGCCTGGAGTGTAGAGGGAGGCGGAAACACCATATATTTT.

This sequence joins TRBV15 and TRBJ2-7; 10 bases map to TRBD1. The J segment lost 2 bases and the V segment lost 0 bases, leaving 7 bases of the junction unmatched. Germline-derived CDR1 and CDR2 are LNHNV and YYDKDF (reference sequence). There are 17 residues in the CDR3. CDR3 DNA sequence: TGTGCCACCAGCAGAGATTTGCCCGGGACAGGGGCCTACGAGCAGTACTTC. This codes for CATSRDLPGTGAYEQYF. The full variable domain, its missing parts supplied by reference TRBV15 and TRBJ2-7, is DAMVIQNPRYQVTQFGKPVTLSCSQTLNHNVMYWYQQKSSQAPKLLFHYYDKDFNNEADTPDNFQSRRPNTSFCFLDIRSPGLGDTAMYLCATSRDLPGTGAYEQYFGPGTRLTVT.

The chain's CDR3 is CASSRGTSGSSEQFF. The CDR3 DNA reads as TGTGCCAGCAGTCGCGGGACTAGCGGGAGTAGTGAGCAGTTCTTC. V gene TRBV28 combines with J gene TRBJ2-1; 14 bases fit TRBD2. There are 15 residues in the CDR3. V lost 5 bases, J lost 9 bases, and 6 bases stayed unmatched. Germline V gene sequence: CDR1 MDHEN, CDR2 SYDVKM.

V and J are TRBV5-4 and TRBJ1-4; TRBD1 agrees at 7 bases. This CDR3 region has 14 residues. Germline V gives CDR1 SGHNT, CDR2 YYREEE (reference sequence). Unmatched junction bases numbered 8, after V lost 5 bases and J lost 7 bases. This chain's CDR3 is CASSTGVRGEKLFF. DNA for the CDR3: TGTGCCAGCAGTACAGGGGTGAGGGGTGAAAAACTGTTTTTT.

The chain couples TRBV18 to TRBJ1-1; TRBD1 aligns across 7 bases. J was trimmed by 0 bases and V by 4 bases; bases with no gene match: 5. This CDR3 has 15 residues. Germline CDR1 reads KGHSH; CDR2 reads LQKENI. The CDR3 region has the DNA TGTGCCAGCTCACTAACCGGGACAGTGAACACTGAAGCTTTCTTT. It yields the protein CASSLTGTVNTEAFF.

V is TRBV2 and J is TRBJ1-1, with 8 bases that match TRBD1. This CDR3 spans 14 amino acids. Per the germline V gene, CDR1 is SNHLY and CDR2 is FYNNEI. The V and J ends lost 6 bases and 4 bases, in that order; junction bases with no gene match: 7. Here the CDR3 DNA reads TGTGCCAGCAGGGTTCAGGGGGCCAGCACTGAAGCTTTCTTT. As protein: CASRVQGASTEAFF. The variable domain in full, with the rest retrieved from reference TRBV2 and TRBJ1-1, is EPEVTQTPSHQVTQMGQEVILRCVPISNHLYFYWYRQILGQKVEFLVSFYNNEISEKSEIFDDQFSVERPDGSNFTLKIRSTKLEDSAMYFCASRVQGASTEAFFGQGTRLTVV.

The chain employs TRBV7-6 and TRBJ2-3, with D tentatively TRBD2 (5 bases). The V and J ends lost 2 bases and 5 bases respectively, with 5 bases between them. The germline V gene has CDR1 SGHVS and CDR2 FNYEAQ. The CDR3 length is 12 residues. CDR3 region: CASSLTRDTQYF. CDR3 nucleotide sequence: TGTGCCAGCAGCTTAACTAGAGATACGCAGTATTTT.

V is TRBV11-3 and J is TRBJ2-2; the D gene is possibly TRBD2 (6 bases). The CDR3 runs to 15 residues. Trimming pared 7 bases from V and 4 bases from J, leaving 16 bases between. Germline lookup yields CDR1 SGHNT and CDR2 YENEEA. The CDR3 DNA is TGTGCCAGCACCTACGGGACTCCCAGCACCGGGGAGCTGTTTTTT. Translating gives CASTYGTPSTGELFF.

The J gene is TRBJ1-2, the V gene TRBV10-3; TRBD1 is a possible D gene (5 bases). The CDR3 has 15 amino acids. CDR1 and CDR2 (germline): ENHRY, SYGVKD. Trimming removed 6 bases from V and 8 bases from J, with 22 bases in between. CDR3 nucleotides: TGTGCCATCAGAGAAGATCAGACAGTCCCCCGGGGCTACACCTTC. This sequence encodes CAIREDQTVPRGYTF.

The V and J genes are TRBV19 and TRBJ1-4; 7 bases agree with TRBD1. CDR1 is LNHDA and CDR2 is SQIVND in the germline V gene (reference sequence). V gave up 5 bases and J gave up 0 bases; unmatched junction bases: 3. The CDR3 contains 15 residues. The CDR3 region has the DNA TGTGCCAGTAGTTTCGGGACAGCAACTAATGAAAAACTGTTTTTT. Its protein is CASSFGTATNEKLFF.

Only one count was recorded for this clone. The V and J genes are TRBV7-2 and TRBJ1-2; 10 nucleotides agree with TRBD1. V dropped 5 bases and J dropped 5; count of bases not matched to a gene: 11. The germline gives CDR1 SGHTA, CDR2 FQGNSA. The CDR3 contains 16 residues. The CDR3 sequence: CASSRRVGQGEYGYTF. The CDR3 DNA reads TGTGCCAGCAGCCGACGAGTTGGACAGGGGGAATATGGCTACACCTTC.

This clone was counted only a few times. V usage is TRBV5-1 and J usage is TRBJ1-3; tentatively, D is TRBD1 (6 bases). The germline V and J ends were trimmed by 4 bases and 0 bases, with 17 bases remaining between them. The CDR3 spans 17 residues. CDR1 is SGHRS and CDR2 is YFSETQ in the germline V gene. The CDR3 protein is CASSDDRSRASGNTIYF. The DNA of the CDR3 is TGCGCCAGCAGCGACGACAGGTCCCGCGCCTCTGGAAACACCATATATTTT.

V gene TRBV7-6 combines with J gene TRBJ2-1; 10 bases match TRBD1. The V gene's germline CDR1 is SGHVS and CDR2 FNYEAQ. V trimming: 5 bases; J trimming: 2 bases; junction bases outside the gene matches: 9. The CDR3 loop spans 17 amino acids. The CDR3 sequence is CASSPRAGQGTYNEQFF. The CDR3 nucleotides are TGTGCCAGCAGCCCCAGGGCGGGACAGGGGACCTACAATGAGCAGTTCTTC.

This clone came up once. The chain uses TRBV5-1 and TRBJ2-2; TRBD1 matches at 8 bases. CDR3 size: 17 residues. V was clipped by 0 bases and J by 4 bases; unmatched bases: 8. Germline V gene lookup returns CDR1 SGHRS and CDR2 YFSETQ. The CDR3 DNA reads TGCGCCAGCAGCTTGGCCGTCGGGACAGGAACCACCGGGGAGCTGTTTTTT. Its translation is CASSLAVGTGTTGELFF.

This chain's CDR3 is CAWSVVDEQYF. CDR3 in DNA: TGTGCCTGGAGTGTTGTGGACGAGCAGTACTTC. V and J are TRBV30 and TRBJ2-7; D gene ambiguous. The CDR3 covers 11 residues. Germline CDR1 reads GTSNPN; CDR2 reads SVGIG (reference sequence). V dropped 0 bases and J dropped 5 bases, with 5 bases sitting between them.

V usage is TRBV7-9 and J usage is TRBJ2-6; 7 nucleotides line up with TRBD2. In germline, CDR1 is SEHNR, CDR2 FQNEAQ (reference sequence). The CDR3 contains 16 residues. V was pared by 6 bases and J by 2 bases, with 7 bases of the junction left unmatched. CDR3 sequence (DNA): TGTGCCAGCAGTCTGGGACTACTGGCTGGGGCCAACGTCCTGACTTTC. It specifies CASSLGLLAGANVLTF. The whole variable domain, remainder taken from reference TRBV7-9 and TRBJ2-6, is DTGVSQNPRHKITKRGQNVTFRCDPISEHNRLYWYRQTLGQGPEFLTYFQNEAQLEKSRLLSDRFSAERPKGSFSTLEIQRTEQGDSAMYLCASSLGLLAGANVLTFGAGSRLTVL.

V is TRBV29-1 and J is TRBJ2-1; TRBD2 aligns across 7 bases. V shed 4 bases, J shed 6 bases, and the junction held 3 bases outside the gene matches. The CDR3 has 12 residues. The germline gives CDR1 SQVTM, CDR2 ANQGSEA. CDR3 residues: CSVGEGRNEQFF. CDR3 DNA sequence: TGCAGCGTTGGGGAGGGCCGCAATGAGCAGTTCTTC.

CDR3 in amino acids: CASSYRINQPQHF. CDR3 DNA sequence: TGTGCCAGCAGTTACCGTATCAATCAGCCCCAGCATTTT. V usage is TRBV6-5 and J usage is TRBJ1-5; D gene uncertain. The CDR3 totals 13 residues. The germline V gene encodes CDR1 MNHEY and CDR2 SVGAGI. V lost 2 bases and J 3 bases, leaving 5 bases between the germline ends.

The CDR3 protein is CASSPVQSSYNEQFF. The DNA for the CDR3 is TGTGCCAGCTCACCAGTGCAGAGCTCCTACAATGAGCAGTTCTTC. V usage is TRBV18 and J usage is TRBJ2-1; no reliable D call. The V end was cut by 2 bases, the J end by 0 bases, with 8 bases between. The CDR3 has 15 amino acids. Germline V gives CDR1 KGHSH, CDR2 LQKENI. Using reference TRBV18 and TRBJ2-1 for the parts outside the CDR3, the full variable domain is NAGVMQNPRHLVRRRGQEARLRCSPMKGHSHVYWYRQLPEEGLKFMVYLQKENIIDESGMPKERFSAEFPKEGPSILRIQQVVRGDSAAYFCASSPVQSSYNEQFFGPGTRLTVL.

The chain has TRBV27 and TRBJ2-7; D might be TRBD1 (7 bases). V lost 4 bases and J lost 2, with 12 bases in between. CDR3 length: 14 residues. Germline loops: CDR1 MNHEY, CDR2 SMNVEV (reference sequence). The CDR3, as DNA: TGTGCCAGCAGTTCCGCGGGACAGACCTACGAGCAGTACTTC. It translates to CASSSAGQTYEQYF.

The chain links TRBV6-5 to TRBJ2-7; D assignment may be TRBD1 or TRBD2 (6 bases each). Germline values: CDR1 MNHEY, CDR2 SVGAGI. The CDR3 totals 11 residues. V gave up 10 bases and J gave up 4 bases, with 11 bases separating them. The CDR3 spells CATEGGYEQYF. The CDR3 nucleotides read TGTGCCACCGAGGGGGGATACGAGCAGTACTTC.

J is TRBJ1-4 and V is TRBV6-5, with D unresolved. The germline V and J ends were trimmed by 6 bases and 8 bases, with 10 bases remaining between them. The CDR3 runs 12 residues. Per the germline V gene, CDR1 is MNHEY and CDR2 is SVGAGI. CDR3 coding DNA: TGTGCCAGCAGGTCACCGTCAGAAAAACTGTTTTTT. It codes for CASRSPSEKLFF.

The chain has TRBV5-4 and TRBJ2-3; D is tentatively TRBD1 or TRBD2 (5 bases each). V was shortened by 4 bases and J by 0 bases, with 12 bases between the two germline ends. Germline lookup yields CDR1 SGHNT and CDR2 YYREEE (reference sequence). This CDR3 has 15 residues. CDR3: CASSRDGLSTDTQYF. The DNA for the CDR3 is TGTGCCAGCAGCCGGGACGGACTTAGCACAGATACGCAGTATTTT.

This clone was seen just once. The chain couples TRBV29-1 to TRBJ2-3; D is perhaps TRBD2 (6 bases). The CDR3 has 11 amino acids. Trimming removed 6 bases at V and 8 bases at J, with 12 bases between. Germline V gene sequence: CDR1 SQVTM, CDR2 ANQGSEA. The CDR3 coding sequence is TGCAGCGTCGCGGCGGGGCCTACGCAGTATTTT. It translates to CSVAAGPTQYF.

The chain combines TRBV7-3 with TRBJ2-7; 7 positions match TRBD1. The CDR3 totals 15 residues. Germline V gives CDR1 SGHTA, CDR2 FQGTGA. J was trimmed by 3 bases and V by 2 bases; bases with no gene match: 7. The CDR3 nucleotides are TGTGCCAGCAGCTTATACGGACAGGCGAACTACGAGCAGTACTTC. Encoded protein: CASSLYGQANYEQYF.

Here the CDR3 DNA reads TGTGCCAGTAGTATAGTGGGGGGCGGACAGCCCCAGCATTTT. This sequence encodes CASSIVGGGQPQHF. The chain is built from TRBV19 and TRBJ1-5; D perhaps matches TRBD1 (6 bases). The CDR3 runs 14 residues. Germline V gives CDR1 LNHDA, CDR2 SQIVND (reference sequence). V lost 1 base, J lost 7 bases, and 11 bases lay in between.

The V call is TRBV18, the J call TRBJ1-1; D not certain. Germline CDR1 is KGHSH and CDR2 is LQKENI. The CDR3 spans 15 residues. The ends were cut back, 0 bases at V and 1 base at J, with 9 bases in the middle. The CDR3, as DNA: TGTGCCAGCTCACCACCTCTCGGCCAGAACACTGAAGCTTTCTTT. Its protein is CASSPPLGQNTEAFF.